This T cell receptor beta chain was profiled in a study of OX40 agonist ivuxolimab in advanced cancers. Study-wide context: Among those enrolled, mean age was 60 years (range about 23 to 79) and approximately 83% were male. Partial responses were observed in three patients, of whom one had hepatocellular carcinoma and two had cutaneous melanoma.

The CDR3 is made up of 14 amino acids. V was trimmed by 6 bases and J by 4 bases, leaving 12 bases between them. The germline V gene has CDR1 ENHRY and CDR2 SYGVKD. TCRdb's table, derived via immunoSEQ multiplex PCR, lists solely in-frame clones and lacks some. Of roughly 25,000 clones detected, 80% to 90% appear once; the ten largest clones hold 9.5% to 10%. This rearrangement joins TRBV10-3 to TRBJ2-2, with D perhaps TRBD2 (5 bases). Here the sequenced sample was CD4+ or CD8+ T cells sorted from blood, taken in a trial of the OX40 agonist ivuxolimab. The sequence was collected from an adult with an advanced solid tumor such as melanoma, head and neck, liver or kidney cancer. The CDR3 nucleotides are TGTGCCATCAGGCAGGCCGGGGTCACCGGGGAGCTGTTTTTT. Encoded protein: CAIRQAGVTGELFF.